A selection of T cell receptor beta chains follows, all from one sample in a study of shared clonotypes between healthy human individuals. Assay used: immunoSEQ multiplex PCR; TCRdb lists only in-frame clones, some missing. The sample contains about 700,000 clones, 92% of which appear only once. The sequenced material came from naive CD8+ T cells sorted from blood. The receptors originated from a man aged 25 to 45 in good health. Both conserved end residues are part of each CDR3. Each record gives: CDR3 protein, V gene, J gene, clone size. Expanded clones are given a class, and other clones once, few, many or no size at all.

CASSYSGGGRTGELFF,TRBV6-5,TRBJ2-2,-
CASSLEGNYGYTF,TRBV5-1,TRBJ1-2,-
CASSLAPLEEQYF,TRBV7-9,TRBJ2-7,-
CASSRVVSGYEQYF,TRBV7-9,TRBJ2-7,-
CASSSRYEQYF,TRBV27,TRBJ2-7,few
CASSSPDVTSGMESDTQYF,TRBV28,TRBJ2-3,few
CASSEFKYGEQFF,TRBV25-1,TRBJ2-1,-
CASPGPYSYNEQFF,TRBV7-9,TRBJ2-1,-
CASSLGGDTDTQYF,TRBV27,TRBJ2-3,-
CASSVGGTGLAYEQYF,TRBV9,TRBJ2-7,-
CASKGDEYEQYF,TRBV10-2,TRBJ2-7,-
CASSGPTPGEDSNQPQHF,TRBV7-9,TRBJ1-5,-
CASTGSDSNQPQHF,TRBV28,TRBJ1-5,once
CASSLSGLAYDEQFF,TRBV7-8,TRBJ2-1,-
CASGDSGSSYNEQFF,TRBV12-5,TRBJ2-1,-
CASSSPTGSIHNYGYTF,TRBV9,TRBJ1-2,-
CASSHPGLAGGEEAFF,TRBV4-1,TRBJ2-1,-